These 15 T cell receptor beta chains were all obtained from the same sample, sequenced in a study of T cells after yellow fever vaccination. TCRdb ran MiXCR on the 5' RACE reads and lists one entry per CDR3 protein. The repertoire holds under 250,000 distinct CDR3 sequences, with under 3.5% as singletons. The sample in question was CD4+ T cells sorted from PBMCs, obtained 10 days after the yellow fever booster vaccination. The receptors here all came from a man aged 18 to 35 who received the YFV17D yellow fever vaccine.

The sample holds many counts of this clonotype. The rearrangement uses TRBV12-3 or TRBV12-4 and TRBJ2-3; TRBD1 is a possible D gene (5 bases). CDR3 size: 16 residues. The V end was cut by 2 bases, the J end by 0 bases, with 12 bases between. DNA of the CDR3: TGTGCCAGCAGTTTACTGCAGGGCCTTAGCACAGATACGCAGTATTTT. It codes for CASSLLQGLSTDTQYF.

This clonotype was detected ten times or more. The CDR3 region is CASSQGIDSYEQYF. CDR3 DNA sequence: TGCGCCAGCAGCCAAGGCATTGATTCCTACGAGCAGTACTTC. V usage is TRBV4-3 and J usage is TRBJ2-7; no clear D. The CDR3 covers 14 residues. CDR1 and CDR2 from the germline V gene are LGHNA and YSLEER. The ends were cut back, 1 base at V and 1 base at J, with 8 bases in the middle.

This clonotype has a count of ten or more. This sequence joins TRBV5-5 and TRBJ2-7; TRBD2 is a possible D gene (7 bases). The CDR3 runs to 15 residues. Trimming left V 1 base short and J 7 bases short, with 18 bases between. From germline, CDR1 is SGHKS and CDR2 YYEKEE (reference sequence). In DNA, the CDR3 is TGTGCCAGCAGCTTGTTAATAGGACAGCGGGAAGAGCAGTACGTC. Its protein product is CASSLLIGQREEQYV.

This clonotype appeared a few times. The chain carries TRBV6-6 and TRBJ2-2; 10 nucleotides line up with TRBD2. This CDR3 has 17 residues. The trim removed 6 bases at V and 3 bases at J, leaving 10 bases unmatched. CDR1 and CDR2 (germline): MNHNY, SVGAGI (reference sequence). The CDR3 nucleotides are TGTGCCAGCAGGCCCCCGCTAGCGGGAGCCTACACCGGGGAGCTGTTTTTT. Its translation: CASRPPLAGAYTGELFF.

This clonotype was observed at least ten times. The V gene is TRBV14, the J gene TRBJ2-5; a weak D match, TRBD2 (6 bases). The germline CDR1 and CDR2 sequences are SGHDN and FVKESK. V lost 1 base and J lost 1, with 16 bases in between. This CDR3 has 17 amino acids. CDR3 in amino acids: CASSQAGLISGQETQYF. As DNA, the CDR3 is TGTGCCAGCAGCCAAGCCGGACTCATTAGCGGCCAAGAGACCCAGTACTTC.

This clonotype has a count of ten or more. This rearrangement joins TRBV5-1 to TRBJ2-5; D is uncertain. V was shortened by 0 bases and J by 4 bases, with 4 bases between the two germline ends. Germline V gene data show CDR1 as SGHRS and CDR2 as YFSETQ. The CDR3 consists of 12 residues. The CDR3 nucleotides read TGCGCCAGCAGCTTGGATCGAGAGACCCAGTACTTC. This codes for CASSLDRETQYF.

The rearrangement links TRBV28 to TRBJ1-1; 9 bases agree with TRBD1. Germline V CDR1 and CDR2: MDHEN, SYDVKM. J lost 3 bases, V lost 6 bases, and 8 bases had no gene match. This CDR3 is built from 15 residues. The CDR3 region has the DNA TGTGCCAGCAGAACCACAGGGGGCGTCTACACTGAAGCTTTCTTT. It is translated as CASRTTGGVYTEAFF.

There are a few counts of this clonotype. The chain combines TRBV4-1 with TRBJ1-2; 9 bases line up with TRBD1. J gave up 8 bases and V 0 bases, and 7 bases lay outside the gene matches. The V gene's germline CDR1 is MGHRA and CDR2 YSYEKL. This CDR3 comprises 15 residues. The CDR3 DNA reads as TGCGCCAGCAGCCAAGAAATTAACAGGGGGCACGGCTACACCTTC. This sequence encodes CASSQEINRGHGYTF.

This clonotype came up many times. CDR3 sequence (DNA): TGCGCCAGCAGCTCCCAAACAGGGGGCGAAGAGACCCAGTACTTC. Translation: CASSSQTGGEETQYF. The chain employs TRBV5-1 and TRBJ2-5; 9 positions agree with TRBD1. V trimming: 3 bases; J trimming: 3 bases; junction bases outside the gene matches: 6. Germline V gene lookup returns CDR1 SGHRS and CDR2 YFSETQ. CDR3 size: 15 residues.

The table lists this clonotype with a few counts. The chain combines TRBV12-2 with TRBJ2-7; TRBD1 is taken as the D call from the table, unchecked against the DNA. TRBV12-2 is a documented pseudogene. The CDR3 sequence is 16 residues long. The CDR3 nucleotides read TGTGCAAGTCGCTTAGGGGCCCGGGACATTTACTACGAGCAGTACGTC. Its translation: CASRLGARDIYYEQYV.

The CDR3 here is CASSATIGTAFPYGYTF. The DNA of the CDR3 is TGTGCCAGCAGTGCCACGATCGGGACAGCGTTTCCGTATGGCTACACCTTC. The chain recombines TRBV6-4 with TRBJ1-2, with 7 bases fitting TRBD1. Per germline, CDR1 MRHNA and CDR2 SNTAGT. This CDR3 has 17 amino acids. V trimming: 4 bases; J trimming: 5 bases; junction bases outside the gene matches: 16.

This CDR3 reads CASSLAGTSNEQFF. The DNA of the CDR3 is TGTGCCAGCAGCTTGGCCGGGACTAGCAATGAGCAGTTCTTC. The rearrangement links TRBV5-4 to TRBJ2-1, with 8 bases identical to TRBD2. J gave up 6 bases and V 0 bases, and 2 bases lay outside the gene matches. Germline-derived CDR1 and CDR2 are SGHNT and YYREEE (reference sequence). The CDR3 sequence is 14 residues long.

This clonotype was picked up many times. The rearrangement uses TRBV7-9 and TRBJ1-1; 10 nucleotides match TRBD1. The ends lost 3 bases at V and 4 bases at J; junction bases unmatched: 5. The germline V gene has CDR1 SEHNR and CDR2 FQNEAQ (reference sequence). This CDR3 spans 15 amino acids. CDR3 DNA: TGTGCCAGCAGCTTGGGGACAGGGGTTATCACTGAAGCTTTCTTT. Translating gives CASSLGTGVITEAFF.

On this clonotype itself: The CDR3 does not close with the conserved phenylalanine or tryptophan, likely indicating a read error. The chain recombines TRBV18 with TRBJ1-4; D perhaps matches TRBD1 (5 bases). The germline V gene encodes CDR1 KGHSH and CDR2 LQKENI. The V and J ends lost 6 bases and 5 bases respectively, with 13 bases between them. CDR3 length: 14 amino acids. The CDR3 DNA is TGTGCCAGCTCGGCCGGGACTGAAAATGAAAAACTGTTTTCT. Translated: CASSAGTENEKLFS.

This clonotype came up a few times. The chain has TRBV4-2 and TRBJ2-3; TRBD2 matches at 11 bases. Unmatched junction bases numbered 21, after V lost 4 bases and J lost 6 bases. Germline V gives CDR1 LGHNA, CDR2 YNFKEQ. This CDR3 has 20 residues. The CDR3 sequence: CASSLKAASGGMAHPDTQYF. CDR3 DNA: TGTGCCAGCAGCCTCAAGGCGGCTAGCGGGGGGATGGCTCATCCCGATACGCAGTATTTT.